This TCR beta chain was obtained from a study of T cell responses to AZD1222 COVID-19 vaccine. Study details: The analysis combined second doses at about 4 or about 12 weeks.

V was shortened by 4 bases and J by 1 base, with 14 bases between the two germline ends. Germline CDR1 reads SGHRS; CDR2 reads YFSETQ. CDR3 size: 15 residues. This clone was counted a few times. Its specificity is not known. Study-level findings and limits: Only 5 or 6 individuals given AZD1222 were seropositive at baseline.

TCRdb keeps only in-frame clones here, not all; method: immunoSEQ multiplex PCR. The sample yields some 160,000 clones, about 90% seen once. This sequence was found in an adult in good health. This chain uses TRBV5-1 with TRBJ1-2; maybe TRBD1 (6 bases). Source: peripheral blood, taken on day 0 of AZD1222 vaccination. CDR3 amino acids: CASSIEGQLNYGYTF. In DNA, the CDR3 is TGCGCCAGCAGCATTGAAGGACAGCTTAACTATGGCTACACCTTC.